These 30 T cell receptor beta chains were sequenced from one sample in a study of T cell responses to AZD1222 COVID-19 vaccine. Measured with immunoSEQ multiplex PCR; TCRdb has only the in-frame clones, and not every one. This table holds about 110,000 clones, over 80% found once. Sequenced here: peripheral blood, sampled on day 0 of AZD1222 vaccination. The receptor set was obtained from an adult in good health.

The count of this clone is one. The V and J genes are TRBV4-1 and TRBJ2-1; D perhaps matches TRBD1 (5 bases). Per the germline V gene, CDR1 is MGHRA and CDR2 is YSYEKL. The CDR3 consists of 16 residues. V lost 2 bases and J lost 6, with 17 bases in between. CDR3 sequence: CASSQTQGTPGNEQFF. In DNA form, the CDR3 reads TGCGCCAGCAGCCAAACCCAGGGCACTCCTGGCAATGAGCAGTTCTTC.

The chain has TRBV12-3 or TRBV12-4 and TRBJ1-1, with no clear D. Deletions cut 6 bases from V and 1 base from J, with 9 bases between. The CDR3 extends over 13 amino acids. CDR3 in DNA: TGTGCCAGCAGCCTCACTGGGAACACTGAAGCTTTCTTT. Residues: CASSLTGNTEAFF.

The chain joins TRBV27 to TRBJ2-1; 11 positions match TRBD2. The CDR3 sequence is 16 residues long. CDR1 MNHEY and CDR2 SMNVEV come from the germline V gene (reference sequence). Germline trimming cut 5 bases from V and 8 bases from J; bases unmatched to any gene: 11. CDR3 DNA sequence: TGTGCCAGCAGTACTAGCGGGAGATATTCAGACGATGAGCAGTTCTTC. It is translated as CASSTSGRYSDDEQFF.

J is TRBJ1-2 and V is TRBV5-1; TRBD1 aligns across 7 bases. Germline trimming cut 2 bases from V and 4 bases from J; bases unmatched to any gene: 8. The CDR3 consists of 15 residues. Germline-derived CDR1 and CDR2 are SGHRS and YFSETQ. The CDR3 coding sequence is TGCGCCAGCAGCTTCGGGCTGGACAGGAGCTATGGCTACACCTTC. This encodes CASSFGLDRSYGYTF.

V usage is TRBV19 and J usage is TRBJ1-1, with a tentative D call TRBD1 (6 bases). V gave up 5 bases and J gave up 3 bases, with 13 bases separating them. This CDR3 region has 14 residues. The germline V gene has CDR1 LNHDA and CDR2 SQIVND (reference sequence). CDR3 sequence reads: CASSPGAGDTEAFF. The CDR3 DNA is TGTGCCAGTAGTCCGGGGGCAGGGGACACTGAAGCTTTCTTT.

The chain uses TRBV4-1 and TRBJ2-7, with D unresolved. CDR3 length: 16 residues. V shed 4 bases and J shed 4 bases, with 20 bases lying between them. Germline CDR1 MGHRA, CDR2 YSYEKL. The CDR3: CASSPRPEPPHYEQYF. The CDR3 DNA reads TGCGCCAGCAGCCCACGACCCGAGCCCCCGCATTACGAGCAGTACTTC.

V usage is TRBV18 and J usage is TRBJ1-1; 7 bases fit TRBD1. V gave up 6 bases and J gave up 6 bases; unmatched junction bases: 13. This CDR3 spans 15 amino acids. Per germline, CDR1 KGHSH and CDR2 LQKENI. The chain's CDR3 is CASSLDRDGTSEAFF. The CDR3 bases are TGTGCCAGCTCGCTAGACAGGGATGGGACATCTGAAGCTTTCTTT.

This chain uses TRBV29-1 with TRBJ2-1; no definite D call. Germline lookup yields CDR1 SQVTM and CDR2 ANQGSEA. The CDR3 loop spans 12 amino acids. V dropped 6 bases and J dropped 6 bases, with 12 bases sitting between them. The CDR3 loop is CSVFLVGNEQFF. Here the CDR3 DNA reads TGCAGCGTATTTTTGGTAGGCAATGAGCAGTTCTTC.

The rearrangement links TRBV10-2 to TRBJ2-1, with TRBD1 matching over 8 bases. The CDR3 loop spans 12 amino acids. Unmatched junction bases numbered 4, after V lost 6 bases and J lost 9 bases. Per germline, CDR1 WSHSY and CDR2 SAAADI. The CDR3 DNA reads TGCGCCAGCAGCTTCAGGGGGCTTGAGCAGTTCTTC. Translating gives CASSFRGLEQFF.

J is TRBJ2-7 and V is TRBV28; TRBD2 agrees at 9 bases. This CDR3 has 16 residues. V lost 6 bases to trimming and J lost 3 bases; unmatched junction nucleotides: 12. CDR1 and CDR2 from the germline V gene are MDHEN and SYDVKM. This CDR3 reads CASRRSGGLPGYEQYF. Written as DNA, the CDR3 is TGTGCCAGCAGACGTAGCGGGGGACTCCCTGGCTACGAGCAGTACTTC.

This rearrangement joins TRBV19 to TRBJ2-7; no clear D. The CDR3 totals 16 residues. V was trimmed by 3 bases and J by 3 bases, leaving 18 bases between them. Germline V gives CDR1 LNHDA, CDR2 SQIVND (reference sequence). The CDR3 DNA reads TGTGCCAGTAGTATCCATTCGGCGGCAAGAATCTACGAGCAGTACTTC. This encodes CASSIHSAARIYEQYF.

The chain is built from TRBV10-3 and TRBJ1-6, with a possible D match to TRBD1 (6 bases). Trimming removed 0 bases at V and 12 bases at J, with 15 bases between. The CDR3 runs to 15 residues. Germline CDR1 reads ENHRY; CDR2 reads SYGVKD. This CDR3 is CAISESKGEEVPLHF. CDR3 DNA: TGTGCCATCAGTGAGTCTAAGGGGGAAGAGGTACCCCTCCACTTT.

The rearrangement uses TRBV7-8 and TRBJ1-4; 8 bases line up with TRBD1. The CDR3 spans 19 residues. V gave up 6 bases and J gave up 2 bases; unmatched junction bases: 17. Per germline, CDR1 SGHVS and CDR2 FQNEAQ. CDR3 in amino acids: CASRTTPIRGRSTNEKLFF. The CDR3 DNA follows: TGTGCCAGCAGAACCACTCCTATCAGGGGGCGATCGACTAATGAAAAACTGTTTTTT.

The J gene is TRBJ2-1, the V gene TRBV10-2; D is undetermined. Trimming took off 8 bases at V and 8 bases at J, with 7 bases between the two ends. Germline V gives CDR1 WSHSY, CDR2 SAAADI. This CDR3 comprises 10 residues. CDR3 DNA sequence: TGCGCCAGCGAGGCCCATGAGCAGTTCTTC. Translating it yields CASEAHEQFF.

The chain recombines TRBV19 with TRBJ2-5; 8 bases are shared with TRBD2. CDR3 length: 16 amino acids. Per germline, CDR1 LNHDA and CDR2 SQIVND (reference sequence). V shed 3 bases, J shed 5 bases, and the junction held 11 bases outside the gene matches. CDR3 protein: CASSIIPSGGGETQYF. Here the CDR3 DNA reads TGTGCCAGTAGTATCATACCGAGCGGGGGTGGGGAGACCCAGTACTTC.

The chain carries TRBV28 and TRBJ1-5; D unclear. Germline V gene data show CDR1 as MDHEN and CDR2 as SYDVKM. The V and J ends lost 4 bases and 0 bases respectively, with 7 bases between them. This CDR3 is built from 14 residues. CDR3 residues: CASSWTASNQPQHF. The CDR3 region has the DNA TGTGCCAGCAGTTGGACGGCTAGCAATCAGCCCCAGCATTTT.

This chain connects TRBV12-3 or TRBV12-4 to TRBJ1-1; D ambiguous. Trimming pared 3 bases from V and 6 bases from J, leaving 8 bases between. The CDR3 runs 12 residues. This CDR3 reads CASSLITAEAFF. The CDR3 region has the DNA TGTGCCAGCAGTTTGATTACAGCTGAAGCTTTCTTT.

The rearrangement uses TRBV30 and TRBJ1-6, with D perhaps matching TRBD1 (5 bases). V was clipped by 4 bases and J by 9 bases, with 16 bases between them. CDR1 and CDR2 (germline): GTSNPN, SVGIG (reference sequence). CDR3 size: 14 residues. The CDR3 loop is CAWILVGAGSPLHF. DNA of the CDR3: TGTGCCTGGATATTAGTTGGGGCCGGTTCACCCCTCCACTTT.

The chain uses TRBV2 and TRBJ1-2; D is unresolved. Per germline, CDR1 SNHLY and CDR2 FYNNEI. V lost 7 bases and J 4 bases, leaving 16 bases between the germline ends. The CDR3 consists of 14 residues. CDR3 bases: TGTGCCAGCACCACCTCTGCGGCAATCTATGGCTACACCTTC. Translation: CASTTSAAIYGYTF.

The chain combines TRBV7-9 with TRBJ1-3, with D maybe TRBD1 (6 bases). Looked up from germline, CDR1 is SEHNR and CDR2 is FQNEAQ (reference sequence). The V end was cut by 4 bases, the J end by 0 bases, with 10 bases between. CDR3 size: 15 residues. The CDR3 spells CASSSQGSSGNTIYF. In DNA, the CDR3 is TGTGCCAGCAGCTCGCAGGGGTCCTCTGGAAACACCATATATTTT.

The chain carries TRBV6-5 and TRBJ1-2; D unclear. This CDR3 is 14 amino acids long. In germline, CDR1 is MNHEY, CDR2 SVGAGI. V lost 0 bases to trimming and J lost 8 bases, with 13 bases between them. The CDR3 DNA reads TGTGCCAGCAGTTACTCTCTGGGCTGGGAGGGCTACACCTTC. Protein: CASSYSLGWEGYTF.

The chain's CDR3 is CASSLSGTTNEKLFF. Here the CDR3 DNA reads TGTGCCAGCAGCTTAAGTGGGACGACTAATGAAAAACTGTTTTTT. The chain combines TRBV7-9 with TRBJ1-4; tentative D call: TRBD1 (5 bases). Germline V gives CDR1 SEHNR, CDR2 FQNEAQ (reference sequence). The CDR3 totals 15 residues. The V and J ends lost 2 bases and 2 bases respectively, with 9 bases between them.

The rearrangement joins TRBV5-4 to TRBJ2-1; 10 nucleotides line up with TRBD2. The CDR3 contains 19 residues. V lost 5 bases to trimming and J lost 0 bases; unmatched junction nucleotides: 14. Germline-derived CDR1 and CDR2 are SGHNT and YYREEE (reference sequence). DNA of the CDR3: TGTGCCAGCAGTCGCCCGGGACTAGCGCCTCTCGGCTCCTACAATGAGCAGTTCTTC. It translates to CASSRPGLAPLGSYNEQFF.

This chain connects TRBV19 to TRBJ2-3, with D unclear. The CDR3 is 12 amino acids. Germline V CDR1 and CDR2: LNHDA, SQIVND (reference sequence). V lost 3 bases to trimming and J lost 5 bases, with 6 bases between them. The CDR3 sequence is CASSMVRDTQYF. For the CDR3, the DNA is TGTGCCAGTAGTATGGTCAGAGATACGCAGTATTTT.

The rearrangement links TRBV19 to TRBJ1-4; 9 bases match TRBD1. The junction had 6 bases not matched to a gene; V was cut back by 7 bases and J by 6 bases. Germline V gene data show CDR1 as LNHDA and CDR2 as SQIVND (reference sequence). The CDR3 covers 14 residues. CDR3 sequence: CASKPGQGDEKLFF. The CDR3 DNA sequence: TGTGCCAGTAAACCGGGACAGGGAGATGAAAAACTGTTTTTT. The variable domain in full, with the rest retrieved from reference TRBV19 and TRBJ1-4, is DGGITQSPKYLFRKEGQNVTLSCEQNLNHDAMYWYRQDPGQGLRLIYYSQIVNDFQKGDIAEGYSVSREKKESFPLTVTSAQKNPTAFYLCASKPGQGDEKLFFGSGTQLSVL.

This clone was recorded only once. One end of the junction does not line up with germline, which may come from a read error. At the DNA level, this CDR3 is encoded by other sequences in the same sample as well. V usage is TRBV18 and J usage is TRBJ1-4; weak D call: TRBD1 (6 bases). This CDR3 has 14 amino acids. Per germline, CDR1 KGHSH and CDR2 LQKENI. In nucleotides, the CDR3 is TGTGCTAGCTCAGCAGGGGCGTTCGGAGAAAAACTGTTTTTT. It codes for CASSAGAFGEKLFF.

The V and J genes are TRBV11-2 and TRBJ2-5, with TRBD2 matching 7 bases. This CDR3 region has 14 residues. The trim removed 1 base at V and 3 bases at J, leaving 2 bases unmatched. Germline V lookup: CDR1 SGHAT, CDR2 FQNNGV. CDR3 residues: CASSLAGLKETQYF. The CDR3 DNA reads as TGTGCCAGCAGCTTAGCGGGACTAAAAGAGACCCAGTACTTC.

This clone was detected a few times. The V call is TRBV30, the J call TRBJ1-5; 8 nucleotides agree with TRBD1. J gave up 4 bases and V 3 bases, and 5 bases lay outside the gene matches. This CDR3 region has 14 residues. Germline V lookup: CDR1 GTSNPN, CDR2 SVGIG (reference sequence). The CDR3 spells CAWSGQGWNQPQHF. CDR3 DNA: TGTGCCTGGAGCGGACAGGGTTGGAATCAGCCCCAGCATTTT. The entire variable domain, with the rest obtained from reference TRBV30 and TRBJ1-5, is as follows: SQTIHQWPATLVQPVGSPLSLECTVEGTSNPNLYWYRQAAGRGLQLLFYSVGIGQISSEVPQNLSASRPQDRQFILSSKKLLLSDSGFYLCAWSGQGWNQPQHFGDGTRLSIL.

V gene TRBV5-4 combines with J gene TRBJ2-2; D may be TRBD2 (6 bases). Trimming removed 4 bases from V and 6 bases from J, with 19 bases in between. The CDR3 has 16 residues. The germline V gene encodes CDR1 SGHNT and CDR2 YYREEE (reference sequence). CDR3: CASSVGGTIRAGELFF. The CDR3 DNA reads TGTGCCAGCAGCGTTGGGGGGACCATACGAGCCGGGGAGCTGTTTTTT.

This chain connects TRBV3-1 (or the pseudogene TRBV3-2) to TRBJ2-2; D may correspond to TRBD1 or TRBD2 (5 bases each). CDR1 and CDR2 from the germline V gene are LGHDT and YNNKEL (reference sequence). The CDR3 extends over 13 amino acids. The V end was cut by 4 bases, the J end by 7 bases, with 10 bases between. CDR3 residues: CASSRAGGGELFF. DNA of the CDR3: TGTGCCAGCAGCCGGGCTGGGGGCGGGGAGCTGTTTTTT.